Sequencing of this TCR beta chain was carried out in a study of shared clonotypes between healthy human individuals. Study context: Each donor contributed plates that comprised three CD4 naive, three CD4 memory, two CD8 naive and one CD8 memory.

Notes on the study in general: The generation probabilities recorded for non-shared clonotypes fell below those of clonotypes shared by all four donors. Sampling involved blood alone; tissue repertoires likely differ.

Comment on this clone: What it binds is not known.

The V gene's germline CDR1 is SGHRS and CDR2 YFSETQ. The ends lost 6 bases at V and 0 bases at J; junction bases unmatched: 4. The CDR3 loop spans 14 amino acids. Sequenced by immunoSEQ multiplex PCR; TCRdb stores in-frame clones only, minus some. Here the sample spans about 1.5 million clones, nearly 99% being singletons. CD4+ cells underwent separation, giving CD45RA+ naive and CD45RA-negative memory subsets. V gene TRBV5-1 combines with J gene TRBJ2-7, with 9 positions matching TRBD1. The sequence was obtained from a man aged 30-40 years in good health. The sample taken for sequencing was naive CD4+ T cells sorted from blood. This sample's subset: CD45RA+ positively selected. In nucleotides, the CDR3 is TGCGCCAGCAACCCGGGACAGGGCTCCTACGAGCAGTACTTC. This translates into CASNPGQGSYEQYF.